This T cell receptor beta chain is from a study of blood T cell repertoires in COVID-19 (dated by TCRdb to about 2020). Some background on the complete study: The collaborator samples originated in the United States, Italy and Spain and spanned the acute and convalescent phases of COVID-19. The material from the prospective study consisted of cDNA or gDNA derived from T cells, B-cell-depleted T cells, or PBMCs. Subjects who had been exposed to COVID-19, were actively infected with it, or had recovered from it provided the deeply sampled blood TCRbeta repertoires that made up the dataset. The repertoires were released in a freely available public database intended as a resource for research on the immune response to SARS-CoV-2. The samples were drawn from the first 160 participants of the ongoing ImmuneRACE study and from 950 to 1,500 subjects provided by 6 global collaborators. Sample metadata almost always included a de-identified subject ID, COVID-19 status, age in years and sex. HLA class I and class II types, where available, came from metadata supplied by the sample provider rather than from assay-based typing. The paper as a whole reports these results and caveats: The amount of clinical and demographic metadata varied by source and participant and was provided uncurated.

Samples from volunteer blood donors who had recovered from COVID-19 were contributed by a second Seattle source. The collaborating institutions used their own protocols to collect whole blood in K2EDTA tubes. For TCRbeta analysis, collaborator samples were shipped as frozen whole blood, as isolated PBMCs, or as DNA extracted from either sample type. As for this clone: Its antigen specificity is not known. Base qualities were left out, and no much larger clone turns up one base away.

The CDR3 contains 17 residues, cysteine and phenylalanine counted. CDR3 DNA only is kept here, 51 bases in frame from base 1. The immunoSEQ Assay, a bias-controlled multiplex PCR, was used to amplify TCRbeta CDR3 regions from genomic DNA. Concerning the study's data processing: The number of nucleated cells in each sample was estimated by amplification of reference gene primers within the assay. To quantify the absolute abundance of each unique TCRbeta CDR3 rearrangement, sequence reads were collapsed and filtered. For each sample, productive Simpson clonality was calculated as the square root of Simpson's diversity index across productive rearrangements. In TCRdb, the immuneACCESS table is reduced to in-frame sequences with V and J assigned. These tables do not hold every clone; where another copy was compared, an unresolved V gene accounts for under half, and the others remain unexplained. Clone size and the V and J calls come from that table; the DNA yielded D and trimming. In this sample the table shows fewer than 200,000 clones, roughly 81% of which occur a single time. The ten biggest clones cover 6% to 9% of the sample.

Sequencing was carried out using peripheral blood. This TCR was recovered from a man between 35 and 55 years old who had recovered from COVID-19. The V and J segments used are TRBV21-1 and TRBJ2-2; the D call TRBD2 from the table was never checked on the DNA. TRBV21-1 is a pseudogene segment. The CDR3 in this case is CASSPGRREGGTGELFF. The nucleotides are TGTGCCAGCAGCCCCGGTAGGCGCGAGGGGGGGACCGGGGAGCTGTTTTTT.